What follows describes a single T cell receptor beta chain. This clone was picked up one time. Its antigen is unknown. No clone much larger than this one lies a single base away; base qualities are absent. This sample is part of a study of PD-1 blockade in mismatch repair-deficient tumors (TCRdb year 2017). About the study as a whole: Between September 2013 and September 2016, the trial enrolled 86 consecutive patients with 12 mismatch repair-deficient cancer types, every one of whom had been previously treated and was progressing. Tumor-associated T cell clones in the peripheral blood of patients responding to PD-1 blockade were tracked using deep sequencing of TCR CDR3 regions.

The research as a whole found: Tumor-resident clones, often undetectable in blood before treatment, expanded rapidly after pembrolizumab and then contracted, generally before radiologic responses.

Mismatch repair deficiency in every enrolled patient was established by polymerase chain reaction or immunohistochemistry. TCR sequencing was performed for a few patients who responded to pembrolizumab therapy. Pembrolizumab PD-1 blockade was prospectively tested in advanced mismatch repair-deficient cancers, regardless of tissue of origin, in the phase II trial. Serial peripheral blood T cell samples were collected before and at multiple times after starting PD-1 blockade. Blood sampling times were expressed in weeks after the first pembrolizumab dose. Libraries were built with the immunoSEQ multiplex PCR assay. The immuneACCESS repertoire file appears here via TCRdb, limited to in-frame rearrangements. These files lack a portion of the clones; in checked studies, under half of the deficit traces to unresolved V genes, and the cause of the others is not known. The sample table shows some 100,000 clones, and 82% are seen once. The ten top clones hold around 6.5% of the sample.

The receptor was isolated from an adult with mismatch repair-deficient cancer. The sample here was peripheral blood, taken 36 weeks after starting pembrolizumab.

The sequence in DNA is TGTGCCAGCAGCCCGGGACAGATACCCCAAGAGACCCAGTACTTC. This is translated as CASSPGQIPQETQYF. The sequence links TRBV7-3 to TRBJ2-5, with 7 junctional bases fitting TRBD1. Counted from cysteine to phenylalanine, this CDR3 has 15 amino acids. The retained sequence is limited to the CDR3, 45 bases, with the frame set at the first base. Here V drops 5 bases and J drops 1 base, and the junction holds 7 bases not matched to any gene. From the germline V gene, CDR1 is SGHTA and CDR2 is FQGTGA.